What follows describes a single TCR beta chain. No antigen is known for it. Base qualities are missing; no much larger clone stands one base away. This sample stems from a study of T cells in localized non-small cell lung cancer (TCRdb year 2020). General notes on the study: The study examined T cell repertoires in hundreds of patients with early-stage NSCLC and compared tumors with uninvolved tumor-adjacent lungs. The cohort comprised approximately 240 treatment-naïve NSCLC patients with resected, localized lung tumors. A mean age of about 66 years was recorded for the NSCLC patients, of whom more than 120 were male and about a hundred were female. Summary of the overall study and its limitations: Because multi-region tumor sequencing was not done, intratumor heterogeneity could not be ruled out. Higher blood T cell density associated with longer overall survival, while higher adjacent-lung clonality associated with shorter survival. Uninvolved tumor-adjacent lung showed the highest T cell clonality, higher than tumor, which suggests more focused antigenic responses in the adjacent lung. A median of roughly 56 of the top 100 tumor clones were detected in paired uninvolved adjacent lung, and around 30 of these tumor clones were also found among the top 100 clones of the paired uninvolved adjacent lung. Because of the exploratory design, TCR variables were selected using unadjusted p-values without false-discovery rate correction.

At diagnosis, peripheral blood, uninvolved tumor-adjacent lung and tumor were collected and stored as a combination of fresh-frozen and FFPE material. TCR beta CDR3 regions were sequenced from DNA using the immunoSEQ Assay. The study's own analysis went as follows. T cell density was computed as TCR beta template counts normalized to usable DNA estimated by amplifying housekeeping genes. Using the preseqR package, richness was estimated by extrapolating to 120,000 templates for tissue samples and 400,000 templates for PBMC samples. Clonality was taken to be one minus Pielou's evenness. Differential abundance testing on productive amino-acid clonotypes, with a minimum total count of 5 and an alpha of 0.1, was used to identify tissue-enriched TCRs. The Jaccard Index and the Morisita Overlap Index were used to measure repertoire overlap between compartments. TCR beta CDR3s were clustered by GLIPH together with public tetramer-defined viral CDR3s, and at least three viral sequences plus V-gene enrichment were required for viral motifs. Imported from immuneACCESS, the table was reduced by TCRdb to in-frame sequences with V and J called. These copies leave out some clones; in studies compared against another copy, an unresolved V gene accounts for under half, and the cause of the remainder is not known. That table gives V, J and clone size, and the DNA gave D and trimming. The sample includes a few thousand clones, with about two fifths observed a single time. The ten biggest clones cover approximately 6.2% of the sample.

This TCR was recovered from a woman between 40 and 69 years old with stage I lung adenocarcinoma. The source material was lung tumor tissue, sampled before any cancer treatment.

Here the CDR3 is given as CASSLGAGQGVFEQYF. The sequenced DNA is TGTGCCAGCAGTCTCGGTGCGGGACAGGGAGTATTCGAGCAGTACTTC. The sequence joins TRBV9 to TRBJ2-7, and 9 bases in between align with TRBD1. Germline trimming: 5 bases from V, 6 bases from J; junction bases outside gene matches: 15. The CDR3 starts with the cysteine, ends with the phenylalanine, and has 16 residues. Kept here is only the CDR3 DNA, which spans 48 bases and is read in frame from base 1. The germline V gene gives CDR1 as SGDLS and CDR2 as YYNGEE.